The present T cell receptor beta chain was sequenced within a study of T cells in Graves' hyperthyroidism and ophthalmopathy. The study's findings and limits: Most thyroid-expanded clonotypes above 0.001 were also found in blood.

J gave up 8 bases and V 1 base, and 4 bases lay outside the gene matches. The length of the CDR3 is 13 residues. Germline lookup yields CDR1 SNHLY and CDR2 FYNNEI. Authors of the study amplified TCR beta CDR3 regions from RNA transcripts. First-round RT-PCR with HTBI primers amplified the TCR CDR3 region. TCRdb re-derived calls from the multiplex PCR reads in MiXCR, one entry per CDR3 protein. In the table there are 550,000 to 650,000 distinct CDR3 sequences, approximately 13% of which are singletons. Patients having uncontrolled infection, another autoimmune disease, pregnancy or lactation were not included. Diagnosing involved the use of clinical symptoms, serum thyroxine and TRAb, thyroid ultrasound and orbital computed tomography. Note on this clonotype: Its specificity is not known.

V gene TRBV2 combines with J gene TRBJ2-7; 8 bases line up with TRBD2. The receptor comes from a woman aged 25-40 years with Graves' hyperthyroidism that later progressed to Graves' ophthalmopathy. The sequenced sample consisted of blood. This chain's CDR3 is CASSEEVSGKQYF. The CDR3 nucleotides read TGTGCCAGCAGTGAAGAGGTTAGCGGGAAGCAGTACTTC. Using reference TRBV2 and TRBJ2-7 for the parts outside the CDR3, the full variable domain is EPEVTQTPSHQVTQMGQEVILRCVPISNHLYFYWYRQILGQKVEFLVSFYNNEISEKSEIFDDQFSVERPDGSNFTLKIRSTKLEDSAMYFCASSEEVSGKQYFGPGTRLTVT.